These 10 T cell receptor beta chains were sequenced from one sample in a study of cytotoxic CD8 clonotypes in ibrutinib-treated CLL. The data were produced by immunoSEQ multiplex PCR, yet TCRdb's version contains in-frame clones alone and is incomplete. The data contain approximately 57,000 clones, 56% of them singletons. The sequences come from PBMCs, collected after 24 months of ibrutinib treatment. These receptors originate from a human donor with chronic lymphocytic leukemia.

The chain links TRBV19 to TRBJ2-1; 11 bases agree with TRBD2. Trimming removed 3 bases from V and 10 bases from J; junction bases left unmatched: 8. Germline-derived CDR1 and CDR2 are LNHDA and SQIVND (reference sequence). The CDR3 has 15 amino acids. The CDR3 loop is CASSIAGLAAGEQFF. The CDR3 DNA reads TGTGCCAGTAGTATCGCGGGACTAGCGGCCGGGGAGCAGTTCTTC.

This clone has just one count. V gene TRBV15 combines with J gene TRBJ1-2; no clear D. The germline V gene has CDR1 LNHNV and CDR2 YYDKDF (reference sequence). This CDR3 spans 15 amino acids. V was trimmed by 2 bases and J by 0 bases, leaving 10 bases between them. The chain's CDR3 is CATSRSRLANYGYTF. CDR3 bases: TGTGCCACCAGCAGATCCCGATTAGCTAACTATGGCTACACCTTC.

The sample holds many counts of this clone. CDR3 in amino acids: CASSWRTGPGEQYF. Written as DNA, the CDR3 is TGTGCCAGCAGCTGGAGGACAGGGCCAGGCGAGCAGTACTTC. The gene calls are TRBV7-2 and TRBJ2-7, with TRBD1 matching over 8 bases. V gave up 4 bases and J gave up 6 bases; unmatched junction bases: 8. The CDR3 is 14 residues long. Germline values: CDR1 SGHTA, CDR2 FQGNSA.

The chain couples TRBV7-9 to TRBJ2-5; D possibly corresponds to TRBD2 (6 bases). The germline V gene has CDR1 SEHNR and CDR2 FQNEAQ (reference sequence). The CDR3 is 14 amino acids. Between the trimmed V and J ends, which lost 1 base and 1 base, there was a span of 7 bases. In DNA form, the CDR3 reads TGTGCCAGCAGCTTAGTTAGCGGCCAAGAGACCCAGTACTTC. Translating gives CASSLVSGQETQYF. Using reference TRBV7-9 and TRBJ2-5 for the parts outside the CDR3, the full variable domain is DTGVSQNPRHKITKRGQNVTFRCDPISEHNRLYWYRQTLGQGPEFLTYFQNEAQLEKSRLLSDRFSAERPKGSFSTLEIQRTEQGDSAMYLCASSLVSGQETQYFGPGTRLLVL.

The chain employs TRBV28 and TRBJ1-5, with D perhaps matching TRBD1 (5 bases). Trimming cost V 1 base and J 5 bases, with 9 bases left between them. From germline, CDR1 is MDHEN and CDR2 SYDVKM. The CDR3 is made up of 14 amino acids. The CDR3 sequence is CASSLFGRDQPQHF. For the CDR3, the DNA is TGTGCCAGCAGTTTATTTGGCAGGGATCAGCCCCAGCATTTT.

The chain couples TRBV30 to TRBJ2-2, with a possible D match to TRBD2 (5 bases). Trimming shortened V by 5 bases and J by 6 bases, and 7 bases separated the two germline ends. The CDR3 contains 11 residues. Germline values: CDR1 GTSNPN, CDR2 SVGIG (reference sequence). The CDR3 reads CAWERSGELFF. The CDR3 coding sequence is TGTGCCTGGGAGCGGTCCGGGGAGCTGTTTTTT.

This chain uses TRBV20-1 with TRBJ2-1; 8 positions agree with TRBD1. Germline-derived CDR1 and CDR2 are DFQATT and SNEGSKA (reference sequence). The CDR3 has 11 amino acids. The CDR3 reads CRSPQGAEQFF. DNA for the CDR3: TGCAGGAGTCCCCAGGGGGCTGAGCAGTTCTTC.

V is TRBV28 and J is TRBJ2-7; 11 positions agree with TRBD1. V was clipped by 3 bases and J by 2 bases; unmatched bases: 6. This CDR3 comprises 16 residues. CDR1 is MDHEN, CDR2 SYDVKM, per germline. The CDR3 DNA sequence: TGTGCCAGCAGTTTTAAGGGGGGACAGGGGGCCTACGAGCAGTACGTC. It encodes CASSFKGGQGAYEQYV.

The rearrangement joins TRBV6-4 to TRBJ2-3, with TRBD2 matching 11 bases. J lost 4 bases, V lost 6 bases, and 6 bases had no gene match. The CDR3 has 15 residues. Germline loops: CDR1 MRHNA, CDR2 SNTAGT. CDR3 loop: CASSRTSGGPDTQYF. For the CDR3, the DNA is TGTGCCAGCAGCCGTACTAGCGGGGGCCCAGATACGCAGTATTTT.

CDR3 in amino acids: CASSDSSYNYEQYF. The CDR3 region has the DNA TGTGCCAGCAGTGACAGTTCCTACAACTACGAGCAGTACTTC. This chain connects TRBV6-6 to TRBJ2-7, with D possibly TRBD1 on 5 matching bases. V lost 5 bases and J 3 bases, leaving 14 bases between the germline ends. Germline V lookup: CDR1 MNHNY, CDR2 SVGAGI (reference sequence). This CDR3 is built from 14 residues.